These T cell receptor beta chains were read from a single sample in a study of response to subunit inactivated influenza vaccine. One entry per CDR3 protein, called by TCRdb with MiXCR from the RT-PCR reads. The sample comprises more than 550,000 distinct CDR3 sequences, roughly 10% of which are singletons, and 10% to 13% rests with the top ten. Sequencing used PBMCs from blood, obtained on the day of vaccination. These receptor sequences come from a man aged 45-60 years who received an inactivated influenza vaccine. CDR3s include the opening cysteine and the closing phenylalanine or tryptophan. A D gene is named only where the DNA matches it firmly. Size is omitted from some rows. Given values are once, few, many or a class for expanded clones.

CDR3nt: TGCGCCAGCAGCCAAGGCATAGCGGGGACATCCTACAATGAGCAGTTCTTC
CDR3aa: CASSQGIAGTSYNEQFF
j_gene: TRBJ2-1
d_gene: TRBD2
v_gene: TRBV4-3
abundance: many

CDR3nt: TGTGCCAGCAGCCCAGTATCGGCAACTAATGAAAAACTGTTTTTT
CDR3aa: CASSPVSATNEKLFF
j_gene: TRBJ1-4
d_gene: NA
v_gene: TRBV5-6
abundance: few

CDR3nt: TGTGCCAGCACCCGAACAGGGGGCTCTGGAAACACCATATATTTT
CDR3aa: CASTRTGGSGNTIYF
j_gene: TRBJ1-3
d_gene: TRBD1
v_gene: TRBV6-1
abundance: once

CDR3nt: TGCGCCAGCAGCCACGGGACAGACAATGAGCAGTTCTTC
CDR3aa: CASSHGTDNEQFF
j_gene: TRBJ2-1
d_gene: TRBD1
v_gene: TRBV4-1
abundance: few

CDR3nt: TGTGCCAGCAGTTTCCGGGACTTCTACAATGAGCAGTTCTTC
CDR3aa: CASSFRDFYNEQFF
j_gene: TRBJ2-1
d_gene: NA
v_gene: TRBV28
abundance: NA

CDR3nt: TGTGCCAGCAGTTGGGGGACCTCCTACAATGAGCAGTTCTTC
CDR3aa: CASSWGTSYNEQFF
j_gene: TRBJ2-1
d_gene: NA
v_gene: TRBV9
abundance: few

CDR3nt: TGCAGTGCTAGAGATTATATACTAGCGGGGGGGTCGGCCCTAAACACCGGGGAGCTGTTTTTT
CDR3aa: CSARDYILAGGSALNTGELFF
j_gene: TRBJ2-2
d_gene: TRBD2
v_gene: TRBV20-1
abundance: few

CDR3nt: TGTGCCAGCAGCGTAGGAGCGGGAGTAGATACGCAGTATTTT
CDR3aa: CASSVGAGVDTQYF
j_gene: TRBJ2-3
d_gene: TRBD2
v_gene: TRBV9
abundance: NA

CDR3nt: TGTGCCAGCAGCCATCTCGGACTAGCGGGAGTCGGGGAGCTGTTTTTT
CDR3aa: CASSHLGLAGVGELFF
j_gene: TRBJ2-2
d_gene: TRBD2
v_gene: TRBV4-2
abundance: few

CDR3nt: TGTGCCAGCAGCGTAGGCAGGGTCGGTAGCGGGAGTATCGAGCAGTTCTTC
CDR3aa: CASSVGRVGSGSIEQFF
j_gene: TRBJ2-1
d_gene: TRBD2
v_gene: TRBV9
abundance: NA

CDR3nt: TGTGCCAGCAGCACTCGATCAAACACCGGGGAGCTGTTTTTT
CDR3aa: CASSTRSNTGELFF
j_gene: TRBJ2-2
d_gene: NA
v_gene: TRBV4-2
abundance: few

CDR3nt: TGTGCCAGCAGCGGCCCAGGACCACAAGAGACCCAGTACTTC
CDR3aa: CASSGPGPQETQYF
j_gene: TRBJ2-5
d_gene: NA
v_gene: TRBV5-4
abundance: NA

CDR3nt: TGTGCCAGCAGCGTTGGTGGTCGAGCGGGGGGCAATGAGCAGTTCTTC
CDR3aa: CASSVGGRAGGNEQFF
j_gene: TRBJ2-1
d_gene: TRBD2
v_gene: TRBV5-4
abundance: NA

CDR3nt: TGTGCCAGCAGATCTACCCTGGGAATCTATGGCTACCCCTTC
CDR3aa: CASRSTLGIYGYPF
j_gene: TRBJ1-2
d_gene: NA
v_gene: TRBV28
abundance: NA

CDR3nt: TGCGCCAGCACCTTGGGACAGGGGAGAGGAGATACGCAGTATTTT
CDR3aa: CASTLGQGRGDTQYF
j_gene: TRBJ2-3
d_gene: TRBD1
v_gene: TRBV5-1
abundance: few

CDR3nt: TGCGCCAGCAGCTTGGCCGGGACTAGCGACGAGCAGTACTTC
CDR3aa: CASSLAGTSDEQYF
j_gene: TRBJ2-7
d_gene: TRBD2
v_gene: TRBV5-1
abundance: many

CDR3nt: TGTGCCAGCAGCCAAGTTGAGGGGGTTAGCAATCAGCCCCAGCATTTT
CDR3aa: CASSQVEGVSNQPQHF
j_gene: TRBJ1-5
d_gene: NA
v_gene: TRBV4-2
abundance: few

CDR3nt: TGTGCCTGGTCCGGGGGCGCCCCTTACCAAGAGACCCAGTACTTC
CDR3aa: CAWSGGAPYQETQYF
j_gene: TRBJ2-5
d_gene: NA
v_gene: TRBV30
abundance: NA

CDR3nt: TGTGCCAGCAGCCCGACGACAGGGTTGGGTGAGACCCAGTACTTC
CDR3aa: CASSPTTGLGETQYF
j_gene: TRBJ2-5
d_gene: TRBD1
v_gene: TRBV7-9
abundance: many

CDR3nt: TGCAGTGCCGCTAAGCTGGGGGAAGCAGATACGCAGTATTTT
CDR3aa: CSAAKLGEADTQYF
j_gene: TRBJ2-3
d_gene: NA
v_gene: TRBV20-1
abundance: many

CDR3nt: TGTGCCAGCAGTTTATGGTTAGGGGACAGGGGGCTGAGGACAGATACGCAGTATTTT
CDR3aa: CASSLWLGDRGLRTDTQYF
j_gene: TRBJ2-3
d_gene: TRBD1
v_gene: TRBV28
abundance: few

CDR3nt: TGTGCCAGCAGTTTTGCGGACATGAACACTGAAGCTTTCTTT
CDR3aa: CASSFADMNTEAFF
j_gene: TRBJ1-1
d_gene: NA
v_gene: TRBV12-3/TRBV12-4
abundance: many

CDR3nt: TGTGCCAGCAGCACCGGGGGGGCCGGGGAGACCCAGTACTTC
CDR3aa: CASSTGGAGETQYF
j_gene: TRBJ2-5
d_gene: TRBD2
v_gene: TRBV9
abundance: NA

CDR3nt: TGTGCCAGCAGTCCGACCGGGACGTACACTGAAGCTTTCTTT
CDR3aa: CASSPTGTYTEAFF
j_gene: TRBJ1-1
d_gene: NA
v_gene: TRBV27
abundance: many

CDR3nt: TGTGCCAGCAGCCAAGAGACCGGGACAGGGAAACCTTCACCCCTCCACTTT
CDR3aa: CASSQETGTGKPSPLHF
j_gene: TRBJ1-6
d_gene: TRBD1
v_gene: TRBV3-1
abundance: NA

CDR3nt: TGTGCCAGCTCGGGACTCCCCAGCAATCAGCCCCAGCATTTT
CDR3aa: CASSGLPSNQPQHF
j_gene: TRBJ1-5
d_gene: NA
v_gene: TRBV6-2/TRBV6-3
abundance: few

CDR3nt: TGTGCCAGCACTTTACCGGGACAGGGGAAGCAGTACTTC
CDR3aa: CASTLPGQGKQYF
j_gene: TRBJ2-7
d_gene: TRBD1
v_gene: TRBV7-6
abundance: NA

CDR3nt: TGCGCCAGCAGCAGTGGTGGAAGGAGCTCCTACGAGCAGTACTTC
CDR3aa: CASSSGGRSSYEQYF
j_gene: TRBJ2-7
d_gene: NA
v_gene: TRBV5-1
abundance: few

CDR3nt: TGTGCCAGCAGCCCCGGGGCACGGGGGGAAGCTTTCTTT
CDR3aa: CASSPGARGEAFF
j_gene: TRBJ1-1
d_gene: NA
v_gene: TRBV7-6
abundance: NA

CDR3nt: TGTGCCAGCAGTTTAAAAGTCTACCCGTACTACAATGAGCAGTTCTTC
CDR3aa: CASSLKVYPYYNEQFF
j_gene: TRBJ2-1
d_gene: NA
v_gene: TRBV27
abundance: few

CDR3nt: TGTGCCAGCAGTTCCCCGACGGAGACCCAGTACTTC
CDR3aa: CASSSPTETQYF
j_gene: TRBJ2-5
d_gene: NA
v_gene: TRBV6-2/TRBV6-3
abundance: few

CDR3nt: TGCGCCAGCAGCCGCACAGGGATCTCTAACACAGATACGCAGTATTTT
CDR3aa: CASSRTGISNTDTQYF
j_gene: TRBJ2-3
d_gene: NA
v_gene: TRBV4-3
abundance: few

CDR3nt: TGCAGCGTCCTGACAGGGGAAGTTTACGAGCAGTACTTC
CDR3aa: CSVLTGEVYEQYF
j_gene: TRBJ2-7
d_gene: TRBD1
v_gene: TRBV29-1
abundance: many

CDR3nt: TGTGCCAGCAGCGAGGGGGGGTTGGGCACTGAAGCTTTCTTT
CDR3aa: CASSEGGLGTEAFF
j_gene: TRBJ1-1
d_gene: NA
v_gene: TRBV7-3
abundance: once

CDR3nt: TGTGCCAGCAGCCGCGGACTAGCGGGGGACTCCTACGAGCAGTACTTC
CDR3aa: CASSRGLAGDSYEQYF
j_gene: TRBJ2-7
d_gene: TRBD2
v_gene: TRBV4-2
abundance: few

CDR3nt: TGTGCCAGCAGTTTGGCAGGCCAAGCTAACTATGGCTACACCTTC
CDR3aa: CASSLAGQANYGYTF
j_gene: TRBJ1-2
d_gene: NA
v_gene: TRBV12-3/TRBV12-4
abundance: many

CDR3nt: TGTGCCAGTAGTATCCACGGGACACGAGAGACCCAGTACTTC
CDR3aa: CASSIHGTRETQYF
j_gene: TRBJ2-5
d_gene: NA
v_gene: TRBV19
abundance: NA

CDR3nt: TGTGCCAGCAGCTTGGAGGTCGGTAGGGGCCTCACAGATACGCAGTATTTT
CDR3aa: CASSLEVGRGLTDTQYF
j_gene: TRBJ2-3
d_gene: NA
v_gene: TRBV5-5
abundance: few

CDR3nt: TGTGCCAGCTCACCGCGGCTAGCGGGACGAGGCGAGCAGTACTTC
CDR3aa: CASSPRLAGRGEQYF
j_gene: TRBJ2-7
d_gene: TRBD2
v_gene: TRBV18
abundance: few

CDR3nt: TGTGCTAGTGGTTCCGGACTAGTTCAAAATGAGCAGTTCTTC
CDR3aa: CASGSGLVQNEQFF
j_gene: TRBJ2-1
d_gene: TRBD2
v_gene: TRBV12-5
abundance: NA

CDR3nt: TGTGCCAGCAAGACCGGGACAGGGTGGTCGAGCACTGAAGCTTTCTTT
CDR3aa: CASKTGTGWSSTEAFF
j_gene: TRBJ1-1
d_gene: TRBD1
v_gene: TRBV27
abundance: few

CDR3nt: TGTGCCACCTGGGACTATCCCTACGAGCAGTACTTC
CDR3aa: CATWDYPYEQYF
j_gene: TRBJ2-7
d_gene: TRBD2
v_gene: TRBV27
abundance: few

CDR3nt: TGTGCCAGCAGTTACAAGTGGCCGCCAGATACGCAGTATTTT
CDR3aa: CASSYKWPPDTQYF
j_gene: TRBJ2-3
d_gene: NA
v_gene: TRBV6-2/TRBV6-3
abundance: few

CDR3nt: TGTGCCAGCAGTATGAGGGACAGGGGGTACGAGCAGTACTTC
CDR3aa: CASSMRDRGYEQYF
j_gene: TRBJ2-7
d_gene: TRBD1
v_gene: TRBV12-3/TRBV12-4
abundance: many

CDR3nt: TGTGCCACGGCGGGGAGGGGGCCGCGGACAGATACGCAGTATTTT
CDR3aa: CATAGRGPRTDTQYF
j_gene: TRBJ2-3
d_gene: NA
v_gene: TRBV24-1
abundance: NA

CDR3nt: TGCGCCAGCAGCCAAGATATCGGAATTCGGGGCAGCGGGGGGGCCCTAAAGACCCAGTACTTC
CDR3aa: CASSQDIGIRGSGGALKTQYF
j_gene: TRBJ2-5
d_gene: TRBD2
v_gene: TRBV4-1
abundance: few

CDR3nt: TGTGCCAGCAGCACCCAGTTCGTGAGCCAAGAGACCCAGTACTTC
CDR3aa: CASSTQFVSQETQYF
j_gene: TRBJ2-5
d_gene: NA
v_gene: TRBV7-9
abundance: many

CDR3nt: TGTGCCAGCAGCGCCAGACAGCGTACCGAAAAACTGTTTTTT
CDR3aa: CASSARQRTEKLFF
j_gene: TRBJ1-4
d_gene: NA
v_gene: TRBV7-8
abundance: few

CDR3nt: TGTGCCAGCAGGCTTCGGACTAGCGGGAGGACGAGAATCGATGAGCAGTTCTTC
CDR3aa: CASRLRTSGRTRIDEQFF
j_gene: TRBJ2-1
d_gene: TRBD2
v_gene: TRBV12-3/TRBV12-4
abundance: few

CDR3nt: TGCAGCGCCGCCCGCAGGGGGGACTACAATGAGCAGTTCTTC
CDR3aa: CSAARRGDYNEQFF
j_gene: TRBJ2-1
d_gene: NA
v_gene: TRBV29-1
abundance: NA

CDR3nt: TGTGCCAGTGCCCGGGGGGAGTACCAAGAGACCCAGTACTTC
CDR3aa: CASARGEYQETQYF
j_gene: TRBJ2-5
d_gene: TRBD2
v_gene: TRBV9
abundance: NA

CDR3nt: TGTGCCGGCAGCTTAGGACGGTCCAACGTCCTGACTTTC
CDR3aa: CAGSLGRSNVLTF
j_gene: TRBJ2-6
d_gene: NA
v_gene: TRBV7-8
abundance: NA

CDR3nt: TGCAGTGCTAGAGCGACTGAGGGGGTAGGCACTGAAGCTTTCTTT
CDR3aa: CSARATEGVGTEAFF
j_gene: TRBJ1-1
d_gene: NA
v_gene: TRBV20-1
abundance: medium-sized

CDR3nt: TGTGCCAGCAGCTTAAGGCGGGGGGAGGCAGATACGCAGTATTTT
CDR3aa: CASSLRRGEADTQYF
j_gene: TRBJ2-3
d_gene: TRBD2
v_gene: TRBV7-2
abundance: NA

CDR3nt: TGTGCCAGCAGCGTAGAAGGGGGGGGTGAGCAGTTCTTC
CDR3aa: CASSVEGGGEQFF
j_gene: TRBJ2-1
d_gene: NA
v_gene: TRBV9
abundance: many

CDR3nt: TGTGCCACCAGCAGAGATCTTTACGCTCAGCCCCAGCATTTT
CDR3aa: CATSRDLYAQPQHF
j_gene: TRBJ1-5
d_gene: NA
v_gene: TRBV15
abundance: few

CDR3nt: TGCAGCGTTGAAGTAGGACAGGGGGGCTACGAGCAGTACTTC
CDR3aa: CSVEVGQGGYEQYF
j_gene: TRBJ2-7
d_gene: TRBD1
v_gene: TRBV29-1
abundance: NA